Listed below are T cell receptor beta chains from one sample, sequenced in a study of T cell responses to AZD1222 COVID-19 vaccine. Sequenced by immunoSEQ multiplex PCR; TCRdb stores in-frame clones only, minus some. The sample includes nearly 110,000 clones, about nine tenths seen only once; the top ten take 3.5% to 4.5%. The material sequenced was peripheral blood, taken on day 0 of AZD1222 vaccination. Receptors originate from an adult in good health. Both conserved end residues are part of each CDR3. A D gene is named only where the DNA matches it firmly. Size values are once, few and many counts, or a class for expanded clones, and some rows have none.

>-|TRBJ2-2|17|-|TRBV7-2
TGTGCCAGCAGCCCCCAGTTTCTTAACGGCAAGGCCGGGGAGCTGTTTTTT
CASSPQFLNGKAGELFF
>-|TRBJ2-7|14|-|TRBV4-3
TGCGCCAGCAGCCAAGCAACAGGGCTGTACGAGCAGTACTTC
CASSQATGLYEQYF
>TRBD2|TRBJ2-2|16|-|TRBV10-3
TGTGCCATCAGTGAGTCCTCTAGCGGCAACACCGGGGAGCTGTTTTTT
CAISESSSGNTGELFF
>TRBD1|TRBJ1-3|16|-|TRBV5-1
TGCGCCAGCAGCTTAGGCTCCGGGACAGTCGGAAACACCATATATTTT
CASSLGSGTVGNTIYF
>-|TRBJ2-3|13|-|TRBV6-5
TGTGCCAGCCAGGCTGCGGATACAGATACGCAGTATTTT
CASQAADTDTQYF
>-|TRBJ1-2|15|-|TRBV6-5
TGTGCCAGCAGTTACCTCGGGGCCCGCGGGTATGGCTACACCTTC
CASSYLGARGYGYTF
>TRBD2|TRBJ2-1|11|-|TRBV30
TGTGCCTGGACTAGCGGGAGGGTTCGGTTCTTC
CAWTSGRVRFF
>TRBD2|TRBJ2-5|17|-|TRBV5-6
TGTGCCAGCAGCCTCCCGGGACTAGCGGGGGCAGCGGAGACCCAGTACTTC
CASSLPGLAGAAETQYF
>TRBD1|TRBJ2-1|16|once|TRBV29-1
TGCAGCGTTGAAGCCCAAGGGACAGGCGGCTACAATGAGCAGTTCTTC
CSVEAQGTGGYNEQFF
>-|TRBJ2-1|12|-|TRBV7-2
TGTGCCAGCAGCGTGACATGGGCAGAGCAGTTCTTC
CASSVTWAEQFF
>-|TRBJ1-2|13|once|TRBV18
TGTGCCAGCTCACGGGGTGAGGTGCAAGGCTACACCTTC
CASSRGEVQGYTF
>TRBD2|TRBJ2-1|18|-|TRBV14
TGTGCCAGCAGCCAAGGGGGAGCGGGAGGCCTCAGCCGGAATGAGCAGTTCTTC
CASSQGGAGGLSRNEQFF
>-|TRBJ1-4|15|-|TRBV4-3
TGCGCCAGCAGCCAAGATCGGGGGGGTGGTGAAAAACTGTTTTTT
CASSQDRGGGEKLFF
>-|TRBJ2-1|14|-|TRBV28
TGTGCCAGCAGTACTTACGGGGGTGGGAATGAGCAGTTCTTC
CASSTYGGGNEQFF
>-|TRBJ1-2|13|-|TRBV6-4
TGTGCCAGCAGACCAGACGGGAACTATGGCTACACCTTC
CASRPDGNYGYTF
>-|TRBJ2-1|17|-|TRBV11-2
TGTGCCAGCAGCTTCACCGGCCGAAGTGGCACCTACAATGAGCAGTTCTTC
CASSFTGRSGTYNEQFF
>-|TRBJ2-7|16|-|TRBV6-2/TRBV6-3
TGTGCCAGCAGTTACAGGGGTGGGGAGCCCTCCTACGAGCAGTACTTC
CASSYRGGEPSYEQYF
>-|TRBJ1-2|12|few|TRBV20-1
TGCAGTGCTAGTGACCCGCTCTGGGGCTACACCTTC
CSASDPLWGYTF
>-|TRBJ1-1|18|-|TRBV7-9
TGTGCCAGCAGCTTAGCGCTTATGAACCAAAGATCGAACACTGAAGCTTTCTTT
CASSLALMNQRSNTEAFF
>-|TRBJ2-3|15|few|TRBV18
TGTGCCAGCTCACCCACAGCGACGTACGGGGATACGCAGTATTTT
CASSPTATYGDTQYF
>-|TRBJ2-7|13|-|TRBV30
TGTGCCTGGAAGGCAGGGGCCACCTACGAGCAGTACTTC
CAWKAGATYEQYF
>TRBD1|TRBJ1-1|13|-|TRBV12-5
TGTGCTAGTGGTTTGGAGGTGGAGGGGGCGGCTTTCTTT
CASGLEVEGAAFF
>-|TRBJ2-2|13|-|TRBV27
TGTGCCAGCAGCCAGAGGGTCACCGGGGAGCTGTTTTTT
CASSQRVTGELFF
>-|TRBJ1-2|12|-|TRBV25-1
TGTGCCAGCAGTGAACAGACATATGGCTACACCTTC
CASSEQTYGYTF
>TRBD1|TRBJ2-5|13|-|TRBV4-2
TGTGCCAGCAGCAAGACAGGGGAAGAGACCCAGTACTTC
CASSKTGEETQYF
>TRBD2|TRBJ2-1|16|-|TRBV6-4
TGTGCCAGCAGTAGTAGTTGGAGACTAGCGTCAGATGAGCAGTTCTTC
CASSSSWRLASDEQFF
>-|TRBJ1-2|15|-|TRBV14
TGTGCCAGCAGCCCTATAGCCCTTGGCTACTATGGCTACACCTTC
CASSPIALGYYGYTF
>-|TRBJ1-5|14|-|TRBV24-1
TGTGCCACCAGTGAAGGCACCAGCAATCAGCCCCAGCATTTT
CATSEGTSNQPQHF
>-|TRBJ1-1|14|-|TRBV7-3
TGTGCCAGCAGCTTCCGCGGTGGGAACACTGAAGCTTTCTTT
CASSFRGGNTEAFF
>-|TRBJ2-5|12|-|TRBV5-1
TGCGCCAGCACCGAGACGGGGGAGACCCAGTACTTC
CASTETGETQYF
>TRBD1|TRBJ2-7|15|-|TRBV7-9
TGTGCCAGCAGCCCGGCCCGGGACAGGGGTATCGAGCAGTACTTC
CASSPARDRGIEQYF
>-|TRBJ1-3|14|-|TRBV6-5
TGTGCCAGCACGCCGGGGGTTCCTGGAAACACCATATATTTT
CASTPGVPGNTIYF
>TRBD1|TRBJ2-1|13|-|TRBV27
TGTGCCAGCAGTTTCTCACCTTTGGGACAGCCCCTCTTC
CASSFSPLGQPLF
>-|TRBJ2-3|18|few|TRBV7-2
TGTGCCAGCAGCTTAAGGGCCGTGGGGACAAAGGGCACAGATACGCAGTATTTT
CASSLRAVGTKGTDTQYF
>TRBD1|TRBJ1-4|17|-|TRBV9
TGTGCCAGCAGCGTAACGGGGACAGCCTCAACTAATGAAAAACTGTTTTTT
CASSVTGTASTNEKLFF
>-|TRBJ2-4|12|-|TRBV7-2
TGTGCCAGCAGCTTACTTGGGTACATTCAGTACTTC
CASSLLGYIQYF
>TRBD1|TRBJ1-1|17|-|TRBV11-2
TGTGCCAGCAGGGCAACGGGACAGGGTTATAGGGACACTGAAGCTTTCTTT
CASRATGQGYRDTEAFF
>-|TRBJ1-1|14|-|TRBV14
TGTGCCAGCAGCCAAGCCGGGGTTTCGACTGAAGCTTTCTTT
CASSQAGVSTEAFF
>TRBD1|TRBJ2-7|18|-|TRBV7-8
TGTGCCAGCAGCTTTAACAGGGGAAAGGGTCGACTCTCCTACGAGCAGTACTTC
CASSFNRGKGRLSYEQYF
>TRBD1|TRBJ2-7|12|-|TRBV29-1
TGCAGCGTGCGGGACAGGGCTTACGAGCAGTACTTC
CSVRDRAYEQYF
>-|TRBJ2-1|17|few|TRBV27
TGTGCCAGCAGCCGAGGACCCCCGTCAGTCGACTACAATGAGCAGTTCTTC
CASSRGPPSVDYNEQFF
>-|TRBJ1-3|15|-|TRBV28
TGTGCCAGCAGTTCCGCCGGGATCTCTGGAAACACCATATATTTT
CASSSAGISGNTIYF
>-|TRBJ1-2|15|-|TRBV4-1
TGCGCCAGCAGCCAGGAACGCGGGGGACTCTATGGCTACACCTTC
CASSQERGGLYGYTF
>-|TRBJ2-1|14|-|TRBV24-1
TGTGCCACCAGTGAATCGGGACTTTACAATGAGCAGTTCTTC
CATSESGLYNEQFF
>TRBD2|TRBJ2-3|15|-|TRBV28
TGTGCCAGCCCCCCGGCTAGCGGGACTCTGGATACGCAGTATTTT
CASPPASGTLDTQYF
>TRBD1|TRBJ1-2|16|-|TRBV5-6
TGTGCCAGCAGCTTTCCAAGCAGACAGGGAGGCTATGGCTACACCTTC
CASSFPSRQGGYGYTF
>-|TRBJ2-7|13|-|TRBV29-1
TGCAGCGTCTACTCGGGGGACAGCTACGAGCAGTACTTC
CSVYSGDSYEQYF
>-|TRBJ2-1|12|-|TRBV6-1
TGTGCCAGCAGTCCCGCCTTAAATGAGCAGTTCTTC
CASSPALNEQFF
>TRBD1|TRBJ2-2|14|-|TRBV29-1
TGCAGCGTTGGTAGGACAGGGAACACCGGGGAGCTGTTTTTT
CSVGRTGNTGELFF
>-|TRBJ1-1|12|-|TRBV3-1/TRBV3-2
TGTGCCAGCAGCCAGCAAGCTGGTCTAGCTTTCTTT
CASSQQAGLAFF
>-|TRBJ2-2|19|-|TRBV10-3
TGTGCCATCAGTGAATACGAAGCAGGCGGGGGCGCGAACACCGGGGAGCTGTTTTTT
CAISEYEAGGGANTGELFF
>-|TRBJ2-4|16|-|TRBV4-3
TGCGCCAGCAGCCAAGAAATCGCAGGGGACAAAAACATTCAGTACTTC
CASSQEIAGDKNIQYF
>TRBD1|TRBJ1-4|13|-|TRBV12-3/TRBV12-4
TGTGCCAGCAGCTACAGGGGGCAAGGGGGACTGTTTTTT
CASSYRGQGGLFF
>-|TRBJ2-3|16|-|TRBV15
TGTGCCACCAGCGGGGCCCCAGTCCCCAGCACAGATACGCAGTATTTT
CATSGAPVPSTDTQYF